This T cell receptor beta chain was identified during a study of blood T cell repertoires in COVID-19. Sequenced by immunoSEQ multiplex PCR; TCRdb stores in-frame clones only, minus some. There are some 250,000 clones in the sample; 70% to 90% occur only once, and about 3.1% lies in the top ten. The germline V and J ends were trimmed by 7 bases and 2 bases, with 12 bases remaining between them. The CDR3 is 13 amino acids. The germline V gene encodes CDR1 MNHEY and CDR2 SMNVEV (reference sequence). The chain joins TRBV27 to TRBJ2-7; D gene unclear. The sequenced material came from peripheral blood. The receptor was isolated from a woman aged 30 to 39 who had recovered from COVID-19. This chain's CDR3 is CASTHNPPYEQYF. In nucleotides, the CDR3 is TGTGCCAGCACTCACAACCCCCCCTACGAGCAGTACTTC.